This T cell receptor beta chain stems from a study of cytomegalovirus exposure and HLA in healthy donors. In the study overall: An earlier analysis identified 120 million or so unique TCR beta sequences in 150 million to 200 million T cells. HLA-typed donors contributed 65 million to 85 million unique TCRs, which were held in an early data release. Whole-study results and caveats: TCR beta chains numbering more than 150 were designated cytomegalovirus-associated. The productive fraction for most TCR beta V segments was about 87% or about 30% in an earlier analysis.

In the PCR, 60 Vbeta and 13 Jbeta primers were used. Produced via immunoSEQ multiplex PCR; TCRdb's table is partial and in-frame only. Altogether some 99,000 clones are present, about 74% being singletons, with the ten largest covering roughly 7.1%. This CDR3 region has 13 residues. Per the germline V gene, CDR1 is SEHNR and CDR2 is FQNEAQ (reference sequence). Deletions cut 11 bases from V and 3 bases from J, with 16 bases between. This clone was detected a few times. Its antigen remains unidentified. This clonotype was sampled from a female donor in good health and CMV-seronegative. The source material was PBMCs. This chain uses TRBV7-9 with TRBJ1-2; D gene unclear. CDR3 nucleotide sequence: TGTGCCCTCGCGGCGGGTCTTTACTATGGCTACACCTTC. Translated, it gives CALAAGLYYGYTF. Full variable domain (missing parts from reference TRBV7-9 and TRBJ1-2): DTGVSQNPRHKITKRGQNVTFRCDPISEHNRLYWYRQTLGQGPEFLTYFQNEAQLEKSRLLSDRFSAERPKGSFSTLEIQRTEQGDSAMYLCALAAGLYYGYTFGSGTRLTVV.